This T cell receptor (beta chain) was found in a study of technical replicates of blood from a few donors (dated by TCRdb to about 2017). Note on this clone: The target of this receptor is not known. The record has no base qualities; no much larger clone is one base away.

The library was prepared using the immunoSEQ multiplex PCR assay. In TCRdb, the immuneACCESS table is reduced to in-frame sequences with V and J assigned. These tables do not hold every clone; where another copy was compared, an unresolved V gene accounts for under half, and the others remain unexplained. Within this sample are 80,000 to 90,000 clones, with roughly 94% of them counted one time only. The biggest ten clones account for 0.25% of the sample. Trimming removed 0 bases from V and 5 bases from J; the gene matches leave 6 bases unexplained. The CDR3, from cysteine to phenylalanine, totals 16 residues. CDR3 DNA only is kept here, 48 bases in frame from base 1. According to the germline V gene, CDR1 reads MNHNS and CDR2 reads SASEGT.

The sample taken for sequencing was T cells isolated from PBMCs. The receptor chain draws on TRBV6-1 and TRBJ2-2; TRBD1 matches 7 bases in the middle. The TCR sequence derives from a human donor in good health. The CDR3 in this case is CASSEASGTVTGELFF. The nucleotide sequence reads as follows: TGTGCCAGCAGTGAAGCGTCGGGGACAGTAACCGGGGAGCTGTTTTTT.